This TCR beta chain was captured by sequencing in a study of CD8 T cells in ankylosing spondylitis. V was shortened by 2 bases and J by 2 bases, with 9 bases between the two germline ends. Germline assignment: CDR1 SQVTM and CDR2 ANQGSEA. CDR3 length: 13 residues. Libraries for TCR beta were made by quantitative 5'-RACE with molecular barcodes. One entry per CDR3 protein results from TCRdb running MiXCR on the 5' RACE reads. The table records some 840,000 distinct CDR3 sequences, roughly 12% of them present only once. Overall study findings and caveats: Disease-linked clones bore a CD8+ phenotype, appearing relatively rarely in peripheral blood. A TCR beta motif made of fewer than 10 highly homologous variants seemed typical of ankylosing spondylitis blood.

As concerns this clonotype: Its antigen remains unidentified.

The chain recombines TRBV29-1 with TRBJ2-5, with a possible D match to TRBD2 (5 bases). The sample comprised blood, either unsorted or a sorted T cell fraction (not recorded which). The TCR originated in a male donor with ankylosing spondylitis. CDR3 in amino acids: CSVERGTQETQYF. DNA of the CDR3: TGCAGCGTTGAACGGGGAACTCAAGAGACCCAGTACTTC.